Sequencing of this T cell receptor (beta chain) was carried out in a study of CD8 T cells in ankylosing spondylitis. Making the TCR beta libraries involved quantitative 5'-RACE with molecular barcodes. From the 5' RACE reads, TCRdb called clonotypes with MiXCR, one entry per CDR3 protein. The top ten clones hold under 7.5% of a sample with some 250,000 distinct CDR3 sequences, 8.6% of them seen once. Looked up from germline, CDR1 is SGHTA and CDR2 is FQGNSA. The CDR3 totals 15 residues. Germline trimming cut 2 bases from V and 7 bases from J; bases unmatched to any gene: 4. This clonotype was seen only a few times. Its target is unknown. Notes on the study in general: Clones linked to the disease showed a CD8+ phenotype. They occurred at relatively low frequencies in peripheral blood. The authors reported significant enrichment of disease-linked clones in matched ankylosing spondylitis synovial fluid. It appeared that ankylosing spondylitis blood was characterized by a TCR beta motif of about 8 highly homologous variants.

The sequence came from a male donor with ankylosing spondylitis or in good health (not recorded which). This chain uses TRBV7-2 with TRBJ1-4, with 10 bases matching TRBD1. Sequencing input: blood, either unsorted or a sorted T cell fraction (not recorded which). The CDR3 DNA follows: TGTGCCAGCAGCTTACAAGGGACAGGGGCTGAAAAACTGTTTTTT. Amino acid sequence: CASSLQGTGAEKLFF.